Sequencing of this T cell receptor beta chain was carried out in a study of metastatic and nonmetastatic thyroid tumors. The overall study: A comparison of repertoires was made across blood and tumor or nodule tissue from malignant and benign thyroid patients.

In the case of this clone: Antigen unknown.

All patients reached thyroid surgery having received no treatment beforehand. Germline loops: CDR1 MDHEN, CDR2 SYDVKM. This CDR3 region has 13 residues. The germline V and J ends were trimmed by 7 bases and 6 bases, with 13 bases remaining between them. Study-wide results and limits: Across blood and tumor, TCR beta diversity in malignant thyroid tumors was reportedly significantly higher than in benign nodules.

Per the study methods: The study built a papillary thyroid cancer distant-metastasis classifier from CDR3 differences across clinicopathological groups. TCRdb reprocessed the PCR reads using MiXCR. What appears here as the V and J calls and clone size reflects TCRdb's work, not the paper's. The sample records some 50,000 clones, roughly 23% being singletons. Sequenced input: blood. This receptor was obtained from a male donor with papillary thyroid cancer or a benign thyroid nodule (not recorded which). Some clones in this sample may be carry-over from other donors' samples. V and J are TRBV28 and TRBJ2-1, with D perhaps matching TRBD1 (6 bases). The chain's CDR3 is CASNRVRANEQFF. CDR3 in DNA: TGTGCCAGCAACAGGGTGAGAGCCAATGAGCAGTTCTTC.